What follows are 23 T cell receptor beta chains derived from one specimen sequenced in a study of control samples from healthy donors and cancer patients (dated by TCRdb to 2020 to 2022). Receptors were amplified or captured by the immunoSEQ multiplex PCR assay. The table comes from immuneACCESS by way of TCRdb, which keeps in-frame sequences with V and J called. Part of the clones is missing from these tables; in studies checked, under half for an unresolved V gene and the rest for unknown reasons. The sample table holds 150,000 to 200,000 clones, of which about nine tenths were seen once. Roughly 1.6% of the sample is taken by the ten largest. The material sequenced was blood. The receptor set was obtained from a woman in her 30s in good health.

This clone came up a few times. The CDR3 reads CASSLPDRDYGYTF. The CDR3 DNA reads TGTGCCAGCAGCCTACCGGACAGGGACTATGGCTACACCTTC. V is TRBV5-4 and J is TRBJ1-2; 8 bases are a match to TRBD1. J was trimmed by 3 bases and V by 4 bases; bases with no gene match: 5. There are 14 residues in the CDR3. The germline V gene encodes CDR1 SGHNT and CDR2 YYREEE (reference sequence).

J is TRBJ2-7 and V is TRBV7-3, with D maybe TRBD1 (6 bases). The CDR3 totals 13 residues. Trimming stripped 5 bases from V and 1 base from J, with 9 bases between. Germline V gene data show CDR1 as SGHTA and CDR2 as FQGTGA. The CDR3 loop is CASSTQGSYEQYF. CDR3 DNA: TGTGCCAGCAGCACACAGGGTTCCTACGAGCAGTACTTC.

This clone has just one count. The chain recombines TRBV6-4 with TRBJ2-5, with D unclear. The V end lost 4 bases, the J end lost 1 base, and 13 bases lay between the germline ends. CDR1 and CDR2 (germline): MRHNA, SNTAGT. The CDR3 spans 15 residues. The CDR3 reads CASSVEPGGQETQYF. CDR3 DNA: TGTGCCAGCAGTGTTGAGCCGGGCGGCCAAGAGACCCAGTACTTC.

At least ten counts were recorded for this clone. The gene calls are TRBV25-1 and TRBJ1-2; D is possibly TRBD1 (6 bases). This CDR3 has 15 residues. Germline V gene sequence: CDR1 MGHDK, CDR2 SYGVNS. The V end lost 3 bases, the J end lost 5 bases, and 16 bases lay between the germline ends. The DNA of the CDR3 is TGTGCCAGCAGTGAGAACACAGGGTGGGCTTATGGCTACACCTTC. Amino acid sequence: CASSENTGWAYGYTF.

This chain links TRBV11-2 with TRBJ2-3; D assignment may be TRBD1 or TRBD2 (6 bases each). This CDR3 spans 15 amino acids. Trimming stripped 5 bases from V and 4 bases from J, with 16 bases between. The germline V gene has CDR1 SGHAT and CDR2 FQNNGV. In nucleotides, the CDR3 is TGTGCCAGCAGCCACCGGACAAGGGGGGCAGATACGCAGTATTTT. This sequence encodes CASSHRTRGADTQYF.

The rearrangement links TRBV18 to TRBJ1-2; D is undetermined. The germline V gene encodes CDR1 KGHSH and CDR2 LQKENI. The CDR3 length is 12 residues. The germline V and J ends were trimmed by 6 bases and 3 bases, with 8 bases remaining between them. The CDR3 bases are TGTGCCAGCTCCCCCGGGGACTATGGCTACACCTTC. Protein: CASSPGDYGYTF.

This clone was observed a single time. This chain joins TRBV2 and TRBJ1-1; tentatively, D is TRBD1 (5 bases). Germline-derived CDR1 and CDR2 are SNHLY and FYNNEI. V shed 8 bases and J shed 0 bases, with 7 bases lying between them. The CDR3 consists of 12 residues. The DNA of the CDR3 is TGTGCCAGCGGGGCGGTGAACACTGAAGCTTTCTTT. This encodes CASGAVNTEAFF.

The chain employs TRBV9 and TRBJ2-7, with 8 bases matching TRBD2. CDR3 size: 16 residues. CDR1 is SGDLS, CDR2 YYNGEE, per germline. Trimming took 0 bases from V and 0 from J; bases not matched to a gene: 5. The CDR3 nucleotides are TGTGCCAGCAGCGTAGGGGGTAGCGGGGTCTCCTACGAGCAGTACTTC. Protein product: CASSVGGSGVSYEQYF.

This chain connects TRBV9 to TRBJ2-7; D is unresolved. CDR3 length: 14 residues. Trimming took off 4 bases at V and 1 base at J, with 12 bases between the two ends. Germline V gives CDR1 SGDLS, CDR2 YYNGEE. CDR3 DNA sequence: TGTGCCAGCAGCCCCCAACTGGGATCCTACGAGCAGTACTTC. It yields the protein CASSPQLGSYEQYF. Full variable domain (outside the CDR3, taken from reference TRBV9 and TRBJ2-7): DSGVTQTPKHLITATGQRVTLRCSPRSGDLSVYWYQQSLDQGLQFLIQYYNGEERAKGNILERFSAQQFPDLHSELNLSSLELGDSALYFCASSPQLGSYEQYFGPGTRLTVT.

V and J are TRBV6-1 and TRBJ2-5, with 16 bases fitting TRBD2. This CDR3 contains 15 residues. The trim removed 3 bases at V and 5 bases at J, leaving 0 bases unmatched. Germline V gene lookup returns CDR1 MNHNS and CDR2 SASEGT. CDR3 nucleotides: TGTGCCAGCAGTGAGGGACTAGCGGGGGGGGAGACCCAGTACTTC. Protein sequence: CASSEGLAGGETQYF.

CDR3 region: CAISEQGRWYGYTF. Here the CDR3 DNA reads TGTGCCATCAGTGAACAGGGAAGATGGTATGGCTACACCTTC. J is TRBJ1-2 and V is TRBV10-3, with D possibly matching TRBD1 (6 bases). V shed 3 bases and J shed 5 bases, with 13 bases lying between them. CDR1 is ENHRY and CDR2 is SYGVKD in the germline V gene. The CDR3 runs to 14 residues.

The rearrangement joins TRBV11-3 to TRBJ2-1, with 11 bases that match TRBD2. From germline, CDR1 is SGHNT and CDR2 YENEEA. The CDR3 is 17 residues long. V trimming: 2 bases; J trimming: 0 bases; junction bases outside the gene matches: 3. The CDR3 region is CASSLNSGRVSYNEQFF. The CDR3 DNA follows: TGTGCCAGCAGCTTAAATAGCGGGAGGGTCTCCTACAATGAGCAGTTCTTC. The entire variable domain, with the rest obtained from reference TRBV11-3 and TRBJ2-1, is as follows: EAGVVQSPRYKIIEKKQPVAFWCNPISGHNTLYWYLQNLGQGPELLIRYENEEAVDDSQLPKDRFSAERLKGVDSTLKIQPAELGDSAVYLCASSLNSGRVSYNEQFFGPGTRLTVL.

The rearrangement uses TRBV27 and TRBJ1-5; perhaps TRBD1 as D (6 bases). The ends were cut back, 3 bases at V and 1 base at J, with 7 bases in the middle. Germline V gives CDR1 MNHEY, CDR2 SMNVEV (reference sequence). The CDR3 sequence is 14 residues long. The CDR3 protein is CASSFTGSNQPQHF. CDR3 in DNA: TGTGCCAGCAGTTTCACAGGGAGCAATCAGCCCCAGCATTTT.

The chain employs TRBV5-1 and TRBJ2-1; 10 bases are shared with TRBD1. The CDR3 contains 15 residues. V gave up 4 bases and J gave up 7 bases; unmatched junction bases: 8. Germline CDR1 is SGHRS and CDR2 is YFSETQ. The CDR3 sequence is CASSVGTGVGNEQFF. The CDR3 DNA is TGCGCCAGCAGCGTGGGGACAGGGGTAGGGAATGAGCAGTTCTTC.

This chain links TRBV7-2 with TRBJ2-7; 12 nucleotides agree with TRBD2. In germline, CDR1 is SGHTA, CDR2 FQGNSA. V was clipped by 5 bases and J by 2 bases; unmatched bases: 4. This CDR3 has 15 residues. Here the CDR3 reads CASSPTSGRTYEQYF. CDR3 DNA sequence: TGTGCCAGCAGCCCCACTAGCGGGAGGACCTACGAGCAGTACTTC.

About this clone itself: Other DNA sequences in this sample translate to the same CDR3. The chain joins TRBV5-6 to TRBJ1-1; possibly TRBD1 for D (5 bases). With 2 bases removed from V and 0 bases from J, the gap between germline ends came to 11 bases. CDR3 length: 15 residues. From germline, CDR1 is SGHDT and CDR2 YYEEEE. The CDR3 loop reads CASSFQGRMNTEAFF. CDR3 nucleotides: TGTGCCAGCAGCTTCCAGGGTCGGATGAACACTGAAGCTTTCTTT.

The CDR3 spells CASSVGAANTGELFF. CDR3 nucleotide sequence: TGTGCCAGCAGCGTAGGTGCAGCGAACACCGGGGAGCTGTTTTTT. J is TRBJ2-2 and V is TRBV9, with no clear D. The germline V gene encodes CDR1 SGDLS and CDR2 YYNGEE. This CDR3 comprises 15 residues. V was cut by 0 bases and J by 0 bases, with 6 bases left in between.

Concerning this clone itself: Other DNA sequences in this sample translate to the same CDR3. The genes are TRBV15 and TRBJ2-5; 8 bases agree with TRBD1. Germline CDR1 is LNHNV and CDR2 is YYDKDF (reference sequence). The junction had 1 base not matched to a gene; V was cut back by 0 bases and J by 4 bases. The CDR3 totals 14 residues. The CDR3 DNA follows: TGTGCCACCAGCAGAGACAGGGGGCGAGAGACCCAGTACTTC. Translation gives CATSRDRGRETQYF.

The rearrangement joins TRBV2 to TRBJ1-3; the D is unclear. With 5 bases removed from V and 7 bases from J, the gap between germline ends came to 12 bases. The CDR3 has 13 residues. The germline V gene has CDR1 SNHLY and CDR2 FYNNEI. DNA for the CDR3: TGTGCCAGCAGTAAAGGAACCCGGAACACCATATATTTT. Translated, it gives CASSKGTRNTIYF.

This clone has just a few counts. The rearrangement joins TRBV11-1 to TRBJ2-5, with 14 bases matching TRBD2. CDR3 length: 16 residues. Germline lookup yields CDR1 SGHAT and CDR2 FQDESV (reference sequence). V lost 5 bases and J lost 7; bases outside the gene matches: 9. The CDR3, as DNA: TGTGCCAGCAGCAACCCGGGACTAGCGGGAGACGGGACCCAGTACTTC. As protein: CASSNPGLAGDGTQYF. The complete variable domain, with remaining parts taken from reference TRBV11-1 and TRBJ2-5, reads EAEVAQSPRYKITEKSQAVAFWCDPISGHATLYWYRQILGQGPELLVQFQDESVVDDSQLPKDRFSAERLKGVDSTLKIQPAELGDSAMYLCASSNPGLAGDGTQYFGPGTRLLVL.

The CDR3 loop reads CASSQGDRVGSPLHF. DNA for the CDR3: TGTGCCAGCAGCCAGGGGGACAGGGTGGGATCACCCCTCCACTTT. The rearrangement joins TRBV3-1 (or the pseudogene TRBV3-2) to TRBJ1-6, with TRBD1 identical over 9 bases. Germline CDR1 reads LGHDT; CDR2 reads YNNKEL (reference sequence). Germline trimming cut 3 bases from V and 10 bases from J; bases unmatched to any gene: 7. This CDR3 spans 15 amino acids.

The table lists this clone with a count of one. The CDR3 sequence: CASRMGIGYGYTF. CDR3 nucleotide sequence: TGTGCCAGCAGGATGGGGATCGGCTATGGCTACACCTTC. The chain couples TRBV6-5 to TRBJ1-2; D is unresolved. The CDR3 length is 13 residues. Trimming left V 6 bases short and J 4 bases short, with 12 bases between. Germline CDR1 and CDR2: MNHEY and SVGAGI.

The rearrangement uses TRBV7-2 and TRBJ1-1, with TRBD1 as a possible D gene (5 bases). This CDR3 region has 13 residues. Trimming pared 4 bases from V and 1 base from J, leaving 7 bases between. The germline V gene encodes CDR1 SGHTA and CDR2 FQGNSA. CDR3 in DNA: TGTGCCAGCAGCTCCGGACAGAACACTGAAGCTTTCTTT. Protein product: CASSSGQNTEAFF.